The clone carrying this T cell receptor (beta chain) was observed many times. Per the authors' pipeline: How many nucleated cells were present was estimated from reference gene primer amplification. The method was immunoSEQ multiplex PCR; TCRdb's version includes in-frame clones alone and lacks a portion of them. V, J and clone size were drawn from that table, and D and trimming were deduced from the DNA. The table has 63,000 or so clones, roughly 77% seen once. The entry originates in a study of blood T cell repertoires in COVID-19. Study at large: The cDNA or gDNA used as material had been derived from T cells, B-cell-depleted T cells, or PBMCs.

The CDR3 is 15 residues long. V lost 0 bases, J lost 2 bases, and 12 bases lay in between. In germline, CDR1 is SGHRS, CDR2 YFSETQ. Sequences were obtained from peripheral blood. The V gene is TRBV5-1, the J gene TRBJ2-7, with a tentative D call TRBD2 (5 bases). The receptor was isolated from a human donor in a cohort sampled during active COVID-19. CDR3 sequence: CASSLDPGSPYEQYF. As DNA, the CDR3 is TGCGCCAGCAGCTTGGATCCGGGATCCCCCTACGAGCAGTACTTC.